The clone carrying this T cell receptor (beta chain) showed up just a few times. The antigen is undetermined. The J segment lost 2 bases and the V segment lost 2 bases, leaving 2 bases of the junction unmatched. The V gene's germline CDR1 is MNHEY and CDR2 SVGAGI. This CDR3 comprises 14 residues. These data are taken from a study of T cell repertoires in cytomegalovirus infection. At the level of the study: Carrying CMV and the relevant HLA type showed in public TCR beta signatures. General observations from the study: HLA-C-restricted CMV clonotypes gave the most frequent clonotype in two of eight donors. Of the TCR beta families, the public ones yielded a cumulative frequency that identified carriers of CMV plus the relevant HLA.

TCRdb reprocessed the reads via MiXCR and lists one record per CDR3 protein. Of about 830,000 distinct CDR3 sequences in the sample, over 25% were seen once. The chain carries TRBV6-5 and TRBJ2-7; TRBD1 agrees at 8 bases. The sequenced sample was cultured CD8+ T cells from PBMCs, obtained from culture after CMV antigen stimulation. This sequence was found in a human donor in good health (CMV status not recorded). Some clones in this sample may be carry-over from other donors' samples. CDR3 nucleotide sequence: TGTGCCAGCAGTTACCAGACAGGGGCCTACGAGCAGTACTTC. Amino acid sequence: CASSYQTGAYEQYF.